This entry lists 2 T cell receptor beta chains sequenced from one sample in a study of blood T cell repertoires in COVID-19. The protocol was immunoSEQ multiplex PCR, while the TCRdb copy is restricted to in-frame clones and leaves out a portion. The table lists some 170,000 clones, around 76% of them singletons. The sample was peripheral blood. Source of these receptors: a woman aged 65 to 85 with acute or convalescent COVID-19.

The chain is built from TRBV18 and TRBJ1-1, with 9 bases matching TRBD1. The CDR3 is 16 amino acids. The V segment lost 3 bases and the J segment 1 base; nucleotides outside the gene matches: 6. Germline V gene sequence: CDR1 KGHSH, CDR2 LQKENI. CDR3 loop: CASSPGQGLQNTEAFF. CDR3 in DNA: TGTGCCAGCTCACCGGGACAGGGATTACAGAACACTGAAGCTTTCTTT. Variable domain in full (rest from reference TRBV18 and TRBJ1-1): NAGVMQNPRHLVRRRGQEARLRCSPMKGHSHVYWYRQLPEEGLKFMVYLQKENIIDESGMPKERFSAEFPKEGPSILRIQQVVRGDSAAYFCASSPGQGLQNTEAFFGQGTRLTVV.

This clone was seen just once. This chain uses TRBV6-5 with TRBJ1-1; a possible D gene is TRBD1 (5 bases). Trimming took 6 bases from V and 0 from J, leaving 11 bases between them. Germline-derived CDR1 and CDR2 are MNHEY and SVGAGI. The CDR3 is 14 residues long. The CDR3 nucleotides are TGTGCCAGCAGCCAAACGACAGTGAACACTGAAGCTTTCTTT. This sequence encodes CASSQTTVNTEAFF.